Below, 4 T cell receptor beta chains from the same sample are listed, as sequenced in a study of control samples from healthy donors and cancer patients. TCRdb's table, derived via immunoSEQ multiplex PCR, lists solely in-frame clones and lacks some. The sample contains around 120,000 clones, roughly 92% of which appear only once. Material for sequencing was blood. These receptors were obtained from a man aged 25-40 years in good health.

The CDR3 coding sequence is TGTGCCAGCACCCTGCGGGGGGGCCCCAATGAGCAGTTCTTC. It yields the protein CASTLRGGPNEQFF. The chain recombines TRBV6-6 with TRBJ2-1; 9 bases agree with TRBD2. There are 14 residues in the CDR3. J gave up 6 bases and V 7 bases, and 7 bases lay outside the gene matches. Germline-derived CDR1 and CDR2 are MNHNY and SVGAGI (reference sequence).

This clone came up once. The V call is TRBV16, the J call TRBJ1-6, with no clear D. V was shortened by 2 bases and J by 10 bases, with 18 bases between the two germline ends. CDR1 is KGHSY, CDR2 FQNENV, per germline. The CDR3 has 16 amino acids. CDR3 nucleotide sequence: TGTGCCAGCAGCCAAAGTGCGGGTGAGCTGGGATCACCCCTCCACTTT. The encoded protein is CASSQSAGELGSPLHF.

This clone was seen a single time. The gene calls are TRBV27 and TRBJ2-7; no reliable D call. V lost 0 bases, J lost 1 base, and 10 bases lay in between. The CDR3 length is 15 residues. The V gene's germline CDR1 is MNHEY and CDR2 SMNVEV (reference sequence). DNA for the CDR3: TGTGCCAGCAGTTTATCCCTCTTCTCGTCCTACGAGCAGTACTTC. The encoded protein is CASSLSLFSSYEQYF.

This chain uses TRBV5-6 with TRBJ2-7, with 14 bases aligning to TRBD2. V lost 3 bases to trimming and J lost 3 bases; unmatched junction nucleotides: 11. CDR3 length: 18 amino acids. Per germline, CDR1 SGHDT and CDR2 YYEEEE. The CDR3, as DNA: TGTGCCAGCAGCTCTATAGGGACTAGCGGGGGCCCCTTCTACGAGCAGTACTTC. Its translation: CASSSIGTSGGPFYEQYF.